These 20 T cell receptor beta chains were all obtained from the same sample, sequenced in a study of T cells in localized non-small cell lung cancer. Repertoires were generated with immunoSEQ multiplex PCR, while TCRdb's copy carries only in-frame clones and drops some. The sample carries 72,000 or so clones, roughly nine tenths recorded once. The sequenced sample was peripheral blood, obtained before any cancer treatment. The receptors shown here come from a male donor aged 60 or over with stage III squamous cell lung carcinoma.

This chain joins TRBV6-1 and TRBJ1-6; no clear D gene. Per germline, CDR1 MNHNS and CDR2 SASEGT. Between the trimmed V and J ends, which lost 0 bases and 14 bases, there was a span of 11 bases. This CDR3 is 13 amino acids long. CDR3 coding DNA: TGTGCCAGCAGTGAAGCCTTACGTCACGCCCTCCACTTT. Amino acid sequence: CASSEALRHALHF.

This clone was picked up one time. The gene calls are TRBV28 and TRBJ1-2; 7 bases are a match to TRBD1. The CDR3 length is 14 residues. Trimming at V came to 6 bases and at J to 4 bases, leaving 8 bases not matched to a gene. Germline V gene data show CDR1 as MDHEN and CDR2 as SYDVKM. Here the CDR3 reads CASRRAGGSYGYTF. As DNA, the CDR3 is TGTGCCAGCAGACGGGCAGGGGGGAGCTATGGCTACACCTTC.

V is TRBV5-1 and J is TRBJ1-1; the match to TRBD1 covers 7 bases. The trim removed 0 bases at V and 4 bases at J, leaving 6 bases unmatched. The CDR3 consists of 15 residues. CDR1 and CDR2 from the germline V gene are SGHRS and YFSETQ. The CDR3 is CASSLAEGGGTEAFF. The DNA for the CDR3 is TGCGCCAGCAGCTTGGCCGAAGGGGGCGGCACTGAAGCTTTCTTT.

The chain has TRBV19 and TRBJ2-1, with 9 bases aligning to TRBD2. CDR1 and CDR2 (germline): LNHDA, SQIVND (reference sequence). With 6 bases clipped from V and 4 bases from J, the junction kept 10 bases outside the gene matches. This CDR3 comprises 16 residues. CDR3 amino acids: CASSLTGSGRYNEQFF. The CDR3 coding sequence is TGTGCCAGTAGCCTCACGGGTAGCGGGAGATACAATGAGCAGTTCTTC. The entire variable domain, with the rest obtained from reference TRBV19 and TRBJ2-1, is as follows: DGGITQSPKYLFRKEGQNVTLSCEQNLNHDAMYWYRQDPGQGLRLIYYSQIVNDFQKGDIAEGYSVSREKKESFPLTVTSAQKNPTAFYLCASSLTGSGRYNEQFFGPGTRLTVL.

V and J are TRBV19 and TRBJ2-2; 8 bases fit TRBD1. The CDR3 runs 15 residues. The germline V gene encodes CDR1 LNHDA and CDR2 SQIVND (reference sequence). J lost 8 bases, V lost 8 bases, and 13 bases had no gene match. CDR3 in amino acids: CASRPETGEVGELFF. The CDR3 region has the DNA TGTGCCAGTCGCCCTGAGACAGGGGAGGTAGGGGAGCTGTTTTTT.

This sequence joins TRBV30 and TRBJ2-3; the D is unclear. Germline loops: CDR1 GTSNPN, CDR2 SVGIG (reference sequence). The CDR3 is made up of 12 amino acids. V lost 4 bases to trimming and J lost 4 bases, with 9 bases between them. The CDR3: CAWTDVSDTQYF. For the CDR3, the DNA is TGTGCCTGGACGGATGTTTCAGATACGCAGTATTTT.

This chain's CDR3 is CASSLTGGAGTEAFF. CDR3 bases: TGTGCCAGCAGCCTTACAGGGGGCGCGGGCACTGAAGCTTTCTTT. The V and J genes are TRBV7-9 and TRBJ1-1, with 9 bases fitting TRBD1. The germline V gene encodes CDR1 SEHNR and CDR2 FQNEAQ (reference sequence). J lost 4 bases, V lost 5 bases, and 8 bases had no gene match. This CDR3 has 15 amino acids.

The V gene is TRBV19, the J gene TRBJ2-4; D possibly uses TRBD1 or TRBD2 (5 bases each). Germline V gene sequence: CDR1 LNHDA, CDR2 SQIVND (reference sequence). CDR3 length: 14 amino acids. V lost 3 bases and J lost 4, with 10 bases in between. The CDR3 bases are TGTGCCAGTAGTATTCGACAGCGGAAAAACATTCAGTACTTC. Protein: CASSIRQRKNIQYF.

This chain uses TRBV28 with TRBJ1-1; D possibly corresponds to TRBD1 (5 bases). The CDR3 runs 15 residues. From germline, CDR1 is MDHEN and CDR2 SYDVKM. The V gene lost 4 bases and the J gene lost 6 bases, with 18 bases spanning the gap. CDR3 in amino acids: CASSSFWGGNPEAFF. As DNA, the CDR3 is TGTGCCAGCAGTTCGTTTTGGGGGGGTAACCCTGAAGCTTTCTTT.

The V gene is TRBV7-9, the J gene TRBJ1-2; D unclear. V gave up 7 bases and J gave up 2 bases, with 8 bases separating them. The CDR3 has 12 residues. The germline gives CDR1 SEHNR, CDR2 FQNEAQ (reference sequence). The CDR3 is CASNDLNYGYTF. The CDR3 region has the DNA TGTGCCAGCAACGATCTCAACTATGGCTACACCTTC.

The rearrangement joins TRBV5-1 to TRBJ1-1; possible D gene TRBD1, 6 bases. Germline V CDR1 and CDR2: SGHRS, YFSETQ. Trimming cost V 4 bases and J 7 bases, with 8 bases left between them. The CDR3 contains 11 residues. The CDR3 DNA is TGCGCCAGCAGCCAGGACAGTGAAGCTTTCTTT. Translating gives CASSQDSEAFF.

The chain is built from TRBV5-1 and TRBJ1-3, with D tentatively TRBD1 (6 bases). The CDR3 contains 16 residues. The germline gives CDR1 SGHRS, CDR2 YFSETQ. The germline V and J ends were trimmed by 0 bases and 0 bases, with 10 bases remaining between them. CDR3 sequence: CASSLAEGDSGNTIYF. The DNA of the CDR3 is TGCGCCAGCAGCTTGGCTGAGGGGGACTCTGGAAACACCATATATTTT. The variable domain in full, with the rest retrieved from reference TRBV5-1 and TRBJ1-3, is KAGVTQTPRYLIKTRGQQVTLSCSPISGHRSVSWYQQTPGQGLQFLFEYFSETQRNKGNFPGRFSGRQFSNSRSEMNVSTLELGDSALYLCASSLAEGDSGNTIYFGEGSWLTVV.

The CDR3: CASKNGWNSPLHF. CDR3 nucleotide sequence: TGTGCCAGCAAGAACGGATGGAATTCACCCCTCCACTTT. The gene calls are TRBV28 and TRBJ1-6; D call uncertain. The CDR3 spans 13 residues. Deletions cut 7 bases from V and 7 bases from J, with 11 bases between. Germline CDR1 and CDR2: MDHEN and SYDVKM.

The rearrangement joins TRBV4-2 to TRBJ2-3, with D maybe TRBD2 (6 bases). The germline V and J ends were trimmed by 1 base and 1 base, with 9 bases remaining between them. The CDR3 length is 15 residues. CDR1 is LGHNA and CDR2 is YNFKEQ in the germline V gene. The DNA of the CDR3 is TGTGCCAGCAGCCAAGGGGGGGAGGGCACAGATACGCAGTATTTT. Translated, it gives CASSQGGEGTDTQYF.

V and J are TRBV6-5 and TRBJ2-7; no definite D call. The V end was cut by 0 bases, the J end by 3 bases, with 12 bases between. CDR1 and CDR2 from the germline V gene are MNHEY and SVGAGI. The CDR3 consists of 15 residues. CDR3 DNA sequence: TGTGCCAGCAGTTACTCGAGGTTAAACAGCTACGAGCAGTACTTC. Protein sequence: CASSYSRLNSYEQYF.

The CDR3 region has the DNA TGCGCCAGCAGCTTGGCACCGGGGGGGCCAGAGACCCAGTACTTC. It translates to CASSLAPGGPETQYF. V gene TRBV5-1 combines with J gene TRBJ2-5; 8 bases agree with TRBD2. The V and J ends lost 0 bases and 4 bases, in that order; junction bases with no gene match: 5. The CDR3 sequence is 15 residues long. CDR1 and CDR2 (germline): SGHRS, YFSETQ.

J is TRBJ2-2 and V is TRBV9; 13 nucleotides align to TRBD2. J was trimmed by 7 bases and V by 4 bases; bases with no gene match: 13. This CDR3 spans 18 amino acids. Germline CDR1 SGDLS, CDR2 YYNGEE. CDR3 DNA sequence: TGTGCCAGCAGCCCTTCCTCAGGAGGGACTAGCGGGGACGGGGAGCTGTTTTTT. Amino acids: CASSPSSGGTSGDGELFF.

This clone has only a few counts. The genes are TRBV5-6 and TRBJ2-5; 9 nucleotides line up with TRBD1. Losses at the gene ends were 6 bases for V and 5 bases for J; bases not matched to a gene: 5. The CDR3 runs 13 residues. Germline CDR1 is SGHDT and CDR2 is YYEEEE. Here the CDR3 reads CASTWTGEETQYF. The CDR3 nucleotides are TGTGCCAGCACCTGGACAGGGGAGGAGACCCAGTACTTC.

J is TRBJ2-3 and V is TRBV7-2, with TRBD1 matching over 11 bases. CDR1 and CDR2 (germline): SGHTA, FQGNSA. Trimming cost V 5 bases and J 5 bases; bases outside gene matches: 9. The CDR3 is 16 residues long. Here the CDR3 DNA reads TGTGCCAGCAGCCGCGCAGGGACAGGGGGTCAAGATACGCAGTATTTT. This translates into CASSRAGTGGQDTQYF.

The chain employs TRBV7-9 and TRBJ1-6, with D uncertain. The V and J ends lost 1 base and 8 bases respectively, with 6 bases between them. Germline V lookup: CDR1 SEHNR, CDR2 FQNEAQ (reference sequence). The CDR3 has 13 amino acids. DNA of the CDR3: TGTGCCAGCAGCTTAGGGGGTGATTCACCCCTCCACTTT. Protein: CASSLGGDSPLHF.